The 29 T cell receptor beta chains below all came from one sample that was sequenced in a study of blood T cell repertoires in COVID-19. Measured with immunoSEQ multiplex PCR; TCRdb has only the in-frame clones, and not every one. Among about 210,000 clones, around 83% were seen once, and the ten largest hold around 23%. Sequencing input: PBMCs or T cells enriched from blood (not recorded which). The receptors originated from a middle-aged woman in a cohort exposed to, infected with or recovered from COVID-19 (not recorded which).

The gene calls are TRBV6-1 and TRBJ2-2; tentative D call: TRBD1 (5 bases). CDR1 and CDR2 (germline): MNHNS, SASEGT. V gave up 2 bases and J gave up 7 bases, with 14 bases separating them. The length of the CDR3 is 15 residues. CDR3 in amino acids: CASSERQGSYGELFF. The CDR3 nucleotides read TGTGCCAGCAGTGAAAGGCAGGGCAGTTACGGGGAGCTGTTTTTT.

This chain uses TRBV5-1 with TRBJ2-3; D possibly corresponds to TRBD2 (6 bases). The CDR3 contains 14 residues. Germline V lookup: CDR1 SGHRS, CDR2 YFSETQ. V dropped 4 bases and J dropped 7 bases, with 16 bases sitting between them. The CDR3 protein is CASSVTGTQNTQYF. CDR3 DNA sequence: TGCGCCAGCAGCGTTACCGGGACTCAGAATACGCAGTATTTT.

The CDR3 nucleotides read TGTGCCAGCGGCTCATCTTCGGCCAGGGGAGCTGAAAAACTGTTTTTT. Protein sequence: CASGSSSARGAEKLFF. The chain employs TRBV5-6 and TRBJ1-4, with a possible D match to TRBD1 (6 bases). The length of the CDR3 is 16 residues. In germline, CDR1 is SGHDT, CDR2 YYEEEE. V was clipped by 7 bases and J by 7 bases, with 23 bases between them.

The chain is built from TRBV5-1 and TRBJ2-7, with 11 bases fitting TRBD2. CDR3 length: 15 amino acids. Germline V CDR1 and CDR2: SGHRS, YFSETQ. With V trimmed by 0 bases and J by 4 bases, 3 bases remained unmatched. The CDR3 DNA follows: TGCGCCAGCAGCTTGGATCTAGCGGGGGGATACGAGCAGTACTTC. Translating gives CASSLDLAGGYEQYF.

The chain is built from TRBV5-1 and TRBJ1-1; 11 bases agree with TRBD1. The germline CDR1 and CDR2 sequences are SGHRS and YFSETQ. V gave up 4 bases and J gave up 4 bases; unmatched junction bases: 6. The CDR3 spans 15 residues. CDR3 sequence: CASSPGQGASTEAFF. The CDR3 bases are TGCGCCAGCAGCCCTGGACAGGGGGCGAGCACTGAAGCTTTCTTT.

This sequence joins TRBV5-6 and TRBJ2-7, with a weak D call TRBD2 (6 bases). The CDR3 is 14 residues long. Germline CDR1 reads SGHDT; CDR2 reads YYEEEE. The V end was cut by 7 bases, the J end by 10 bases, with 24 bases between. The CDR3 here is CASGTGTVSSSQYF. In DNA, the CDR3 is TGTGCCAGCGGTACCGGGACTGTCTCCTCAAGCCAGTACTTC. Full variable domain (outside the CDR3, taken from reference TRBV5-6 and TRBJ2-7): DAGVTQSPTHLIKTRGQQVTLRCSPKSGHDTVSWYQQALGQGPQFIFQYYEEEERQRGNFPDRFSGHQFPNYSSELNVNALLLGDSALYLCASGTGTVSSSQYFGPGTRLTVT.

This clone was observed a few times. The chain uses TRBV29-1 and TRBJ2-1, with D tentatively TRBD2 (7 bases). The germline V and J ends were trimmed by 6 bases and 5 bases, with 11 bases remaining between them. Germline-derived CDR1 and CDR2 are SQVTM and ANQGSEA. CDR3 length equals 12 residues. In DNA form, the CDR3 reads TGCAGCGTGGGGGGGGGCGACAATGAGCAGTTCTTC. This sequence encodes CSVGGGDNEQFF.

A note on this clone: Germline and junction disagree at one end, which may indicate a read error. The chain employs TRBV5-1 and TRBJ2-3, with TRBD2 matching 9 bases. Germline V gene sequence: CDR1 SGHRS, CDR2 YFSETQ. CDR3 size: 14 residues. The DNA for the CDR3 is TGCGCCAGCAGCGGTGGGACTAGCACTGATACGCAGTATTTT. It yields the protein CASSGGTSTDTQYF. Full variable domain (rest looked up from reference TRBV5-1 and TRBJ2-3): KAGVTQTPRYLIKTRGQQVTLSCSPISGHRSVSWYQQTPGQGLQFLFEYFSETQRNKGNFPGRFSGRQFSNSRSEMNVSTLELGDSALYLCASSGGTSTDTQYFGPGTRLTVL.

The chain combines TRBV18 with TRBJ2-3, with 9 bases identical to TRBD2. This CDR3 comprises 15 residues. Looked up from germline, CDR1 is KGHSH and CDR2 is LQKENI. The trim removed 5 bases at V and 2 bases at J, leaving 5 bases unmatched. The CDR3 loop reads CASSSTSGDTDTQYF. As DNA, the CDR3 is TGTGCCAGCTCATCGACTAGCGGAGACACAGATACGCAGTATTTT.

The V call is TRBV5-6, the J call TRBJ2-1; D remains ambiguous. The ends were cut back, 5 bases at V and 7 bases at J, with 19 bases in the middle. The CDR3 sequence is 15 residues long. Germline CDR1 and CDR2: SGHDT and YYEEEE. The CDR3 reads CASSLPLFGGNEQFF. The CDR3 nucleotides are TGTGCCAGCAGTTTACCTCTTTTTGGCGGTAATGAGCAGTTCTTC.

V and J are TRBV7-9 and TRBJ1-1; 7 bases are shared with TRBD1. V trimming: 1 base; J trimming: 1 base; junction bases outside the gene matches: 3. This CDR3 has 15 residues. Germline values: CDR1 SEHNR, CDR2 FQNEAQ (reference sequence). CDR3 nucleotides: TGTGCCAGCAGCTTAGACGCAGGGGGGAACACTGAAGCTTTCTTT. As protein: CASSLDAGGNTEAFF.

In its sample, this clone was seen a few times. The chain combines TRBV27 with TRBJ2-1, with TRBD1 identical over 7 bases. Germline V gives CDR1 MNHEY, CDR2 SMNVEV (reference sequence). The CDR3 runs to 14 residues. The ends lost 5 bases at V and 4 bases at J; junction bases unmatched: 5. In DNA, the CDR3 is TGTGCCAGCAGTATGGGGACAGCATACAATGAGCAGTTCTTC. Its protein product is CASSMGTAYNEQFF.

This clone appeared a few times. The chain links TRBV19 to TRBJ1-5; D not resolved. V was pared by 7 bases and J by 9 bases, with 7 bases between. The CDR3 loop spans 10 amino acids. The germline gives CDR1 LNHDA, CDR2 SQIVND (reference sequence). CDR3 region: CASNLWPQHF. CDR3 nucleotides: TGTGCCAGTAATCTGTGGCCCCAGCATTTT.

The chain carries TRBV28 and TRBJ1-3; no firm D call. The CDR3 has 16 residues. CDR1 is MDHEN, CDR2 SYDVKM, per germline. Trimming removed 3 bases at V and 2 bases at J, with 14 bases between. Written as DNA, the CDR3 is TGTGCCAGCAGTTTCTTCGGTCCTAAAGCTGGAAACACCATATATTTT. Translation gives CASSFFGPKAGNTIYF.

The chain recombines TRBV11-3 with TRBJ2-1, with TRBD2 matching 8 bases. Germline V gene data show CDR1 as SGHNT and CDR2 as YENEEA. V shed 4 bases and J 5 bases; nucleotides not matched to a gene: 10. This CDR3 region has 16 residues. CDR3 loop: CASSYSSGGYDNEQFF. In DNA, the CDR3 is TGTGCCAGCAGCTACTCCAGCGGGGGATATGACAATGAGCAGTTCTTC.

The V and J genes are TRBV7-2 and TRBJ2-7; the D gene is possibly TRBD2 (6 bases). V lost 0 bases and J 2 bases, leaving 11 bases between the germline ends. The germline CDR1 and CDR2 sequences are SGHTA and FQGNSA. The CDR3 covers 15 residues. The CDR3: CASSLAPGATYEQYF. DNA for the CDR3: TGTGCCAGCAGCTTAGCCCCGGGAGCCACCTACGAGCAGTACTTC.

The V call is TRBV2, the J call TRBJ1-1, with 7 bases matching TRBD1. This CDR3 has 14 amino acids. V lost 1 base and J lost 3; bases outside the gene matches: 2. Germline CDR1 reads SNHLY; CDR2 reads FYNNEI. In nucleotides, the CDR3 is TGTGCCAGCAGTGAAGAGACAGGGTACACTGAAGCTTTCTTT. Encoded protein: CASSEETGYTEAFF.

The chain has TRBV27 and TRBJ1-5; a possible D gene is TRBD1 (6 bases). Germline values: CDR1 MNHEY, CDR2 SMNVEV (reference sequence). There are 15 residues in the CDR3. V was shortened by 2 bases and J by 5 bases, with 13 bases between the two germline ends. The CDR3 nucleotides are TGTGCCAGCAGTTTAAGGGGGGGGGCGTATCAGCCCCAGCATTTT. Protein sequence: CASSLRGGAYQPQHF.

The chain is built from TRBV7-2 and TRBJ1-6, with a possible D match to TRBD1 (6 bases). The CDR3 sequence is 16 residues long. V shed 0 bases and J shed 6 bases, with 12 bases lying between them. The germline V gene has CDR1 SGHTA and CDR2 FQGNSA. As DNA, the CDR3 is TGTGCCAGCAGCTTAGCCCCAGGGGTTGGTAATTCACCCCTCCACTTT. Translated: CASSLAPGVGNSPLHF.

V is TRBV10-3 and J is TRBJ1-2; no definite D call. The V end was cut by 2 bases, the J end by 4 bases, with 11 bases between. The CDR3 spans 14 residues. CDR1 is ENHRY and CDR2 is SYGVKD in the germline V gene. The CDR3 region is CAISEGSFFYGYTF. The CDR3 DNA is TGTGCCATCAGTGAGGGGAGCTTCTTCTATGGCTACACCTTC.

The rearrangement joins TRBV7-6 to TRBJ1-5; no clear D gene. This CDR3 has 16 residues. V gave up 1 base and J gave up 6 bases, with 16 bases separating them. Germline V gives CDR1 SGHVS, CDR2 FNYEAQ. The CDR3: CASSLDPRSTPQPQHF. In DNA form, the CDR3 reads TGTGCCAGCAGCTTAGACCCCAGGTCCACTCCTCAGCCCCAGCATTTT.

This chain connects TRBV28 to TRBJ1-6, with D unclear. The CDR3 is 15 amino acids. Germline V CDR1 and CDR2: MDHEN, SYDVKM. V shed 6 bases and J shed 6 bases, with 15 bases lying between them. CDR3 DNA sequence: TGTGCCAGCAGGGCGGGGTTTCCCCTTAATTCACCCCTCCACTTT. Translating gives CASRAGFPLNSPLHF.

This chain uses TRBV10-2 with TRBJ1-4; no reliable D call. There are 13 residues in the CDR3. Per the germline V gene, CDR1 is WSHSY and CDR2 is SAAADI. The ends were cut back, 7 bases at V and 6 bases at J, with 12 bases in the middle. The DNA for the CDR3 is TGCGCCAGCACCGACACGTGGGATGAAAAACTGTTTTTT. Protein: CASTDTWDEKLFF.

The chain employs TRBV13 and TRBJ2-1; 7 bases align to TRBD1. V lost 5 bases to trimming and J lost 10 bases; unmatched junction nucleotides: 2. Germline V CDR1 and CDR2: PRHDT, FYEKMQ (reference sequence). The CDR3 totals 11 residues. The chain's CDR3 is CASSQDREQFF. In DNA, the CDR3 is TGTGCCAGCAGCCAGGACAGGGAGCAGTTCTTC.

This clone came up once. The chain has TRBV19 and TRBJ2-1, with 7 nucleotides matching TRBD2. CDR1 is LNHDA and CDR2 is SQIVND in the germline V gene (reference sequence). V lost 1 base and J lost 1; bases outside the gene matches: 7. This CDR3 contains 17 residues. The CDR3 DNA sequence: TGTGCCAGTAGTATAGCACCAACTAGCGTATCCTACAATGAGCAGTTCTTC. Translating gives CASSIAPTSVSYNEQFF.

The chain couples TRBV5-1 to TRBJ2-3; D is perhaps TRBD1 (6 bases). This CDR3 contains 12 residues. V dropped 4 bases and J dropped 6 bases, with 9 bases sitting between them. CDR1 and CDR2 (germline): SGHRS, YFSETQ. CDR3 loop: CASSPRGDTQYF. Here the CDR3 DNA reads TGCGCCAGCAGCCCTAGGGGGGATACGCAGTATTTT.

The gene calls are TRBV10-2 and TRBJ2-1; D is uncertain. CDR1 is WSHSY, CDR2 SAAADI, per germline. The CDR3 covers 13 residues. Trimming took 3 bases from V and 5 from J, leaving 8 bases between them. CDR3 residues: CASSDSYNNEQFF. CDR3 nucleotides: TGCGCCAGCAGTGATTCTTATAACAATGAGCAGTTCTTC.

The V call is TRBV7-9, the J call TRBJ2-5, with 7 positions matching TRBD1. The CDR3 extends over 14 amino acids. V dropped 2 bases and J dropped 2; count of bases not matched to a gene: 2. CDR1 and CDR2 from the germline V gene are SEHNR and FQNEAQ (reference sequence). CDR3: CASSLQGVQETQYF. The CDR3 region has the DNA TGTGCCAGCAGCTTACAGGGGGTTCAAGAGACCCAGTACTTC.

This clone showed up just once. Here the CDR3 reads CASRRGLDNQPQHF. The CDR3 DNA reads as TGTGCCAGCAGGAGAGGTCTAGACAATCAGCCCCAGCATTTT. The chain couples TRBV27 to TRBJ1-5, with D uncertain. This CDR3 has 14 residues. The germline CDR1 and CDR2 sequences are MNHEY and SMNVEV (reference sequence). V lost 6 bases, J lost 3 bases, and 12 bases lay in between.